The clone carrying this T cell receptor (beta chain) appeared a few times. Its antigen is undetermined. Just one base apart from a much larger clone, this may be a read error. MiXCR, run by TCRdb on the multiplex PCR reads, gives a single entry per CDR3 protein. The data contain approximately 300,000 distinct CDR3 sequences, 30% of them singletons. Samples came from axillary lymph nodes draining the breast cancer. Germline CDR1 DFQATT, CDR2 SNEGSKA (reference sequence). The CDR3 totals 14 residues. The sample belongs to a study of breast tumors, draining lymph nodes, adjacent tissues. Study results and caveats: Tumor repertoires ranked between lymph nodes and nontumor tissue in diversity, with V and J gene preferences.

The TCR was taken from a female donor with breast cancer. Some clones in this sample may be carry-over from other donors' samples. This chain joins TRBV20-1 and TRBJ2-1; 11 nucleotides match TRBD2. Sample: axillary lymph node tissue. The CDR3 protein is CSATGTSGYTEQFF. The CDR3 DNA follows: TGCAGTGCCACCGGGACTAGCGGCTACACTGAGCAGTTCTTC.